This TCR beta chain was found in a study of blood T cells in healthy people across ages. This clonotype was counted many times. The antigen remains undetermined. Sample-barcoded 5' priming and a J-beta primer mix drove a second PCR of roughly 7 to 11 cycles. MiXCR was run by TCRdb on the 5' RACE reads, yielding one entry per CDR3 protein. The sample lists hundreds of thousands of distinct CDR3 sequences, about a third seen once, with about 16% in the top ten. The CDR3 is 15 amino acids. V was trimmed by 7 bases and J by 1 base, leaving 15 bases between them. Points from the study as a whole: The unknown donor CMV status may have confounded expanded clonotype changes. Diversity was higher, and naive CD4+ cells more numerous, in long-lived donors than in aged donors. Diversity figures based on one million T cells were deemed too low. TCR beta diversity per million T cells fell roughly linearly with age.

The TCR originated in a woman at least 80 years old in good health. The chain uses TRBV12-3 or TRBV12-4 and TRBJ2-3, with D possibly TRBD2 on 6 matching bases. The source material was blood. CDR3 region: CASTPIGGGTDTQYF. CDR3 DNA sequence: TGTGCCAGCACTCCTATAGGAGGGGGCACAGATACGCAGTATTTT.